This passage covers 26 T cell receptor beta chains from one sample sequenced in a study of blood T cells in healthy people across ages. The authors ran a second PCR of 7 to 11 cycles using a sample-barcoded 5' primer and a J-beta primer mix. TCRdb redid the calling of the 5' RACE reads with MiXCR, one entry per CDR3 protein. This table has 790,000 or so distinct CDR3 sequences, roughly 46% appearing once. Sample: blood. These receptor sequences come from an elderly man in good health.

This clonotype has more than one count but fewer than ten. The chain employs TRBV3-1 and TRBJ2-3, with 12 nucleotides matching TRBD2. This CDR3 comprises 17 residues. CDR1 and CDR2 from the germline V gene are LGHDT and YNNKEL (reference sequence). V lost 4 bases, J lost 2 bases, and 7 bases stayed unmatched. CDR3 loop: CASSRRTSGTATDTQYF. CDR3 in DNA: TGTGCCAGCAGCCGAAGGACTAGCGGGACCGCCACAGATACGCAGTATTTT.

Only a few counts were recorded for this clonotype. The chain uses TRBV10-3 and TRBJ2-1; 10 nucleotides line up with TRBD2. The CDR3 is made up of 13 amino acids. J was trimmed by 9 bases and V by 8 bases; bases with no gene match: 7. CDR1 ENHRY and CDR2 SYGVKD come from the germline V gene. This chain's CDR3 is CAILAGGGGEQFF. CDR3 in DNA: TGTGCCATCTTAGCGGGAGGCGGGGGTGAGCAGTTCTTC.

This rearrangement joins TRBV28 to TRBJ2-4; maybe TRBD2 (7 bases). The length of the CDR3 is 16 residues. V lost 6 bases, J lost 2 bases, and 17 bases lay in between. Germline values: CDR1 MDHEN, CDR2 SYDVKM. The DNA for the CDR3 is TGTGCCAGCAGGTTAGGGGGGGCAGGATCCAAAAACATTCAGTACTTC. As protein: CASRLGGAGSKNIQYF.

In this sample, this clonotype turned up a few times. The chain employs TRBV7-9 and TRBJ2-5; 12 positions agree with TRBD2. This CDR3 region has 14 residues. The V and J ends lost 4 bases and 6 bases, in that order; junction bases with no gene match: 3. Germline V lookup: CDR1 SEHNR, CDR2 FQNEAQ (reference sequence). For the CDR3, the DNA is TGTGCCAGCAGCTCACTAGCGGGAGGACAGACCCAGTACTTC. Translation gives CASSSLAGGQTQYF.

The genes are TRBV4-3 and TRBJ2-2; perhaps TRBD1 as D (6 bases). Looked up from germline, CDR1 is LGHNA and CDR2 is YSLEER. The CDR3 totals 14 residues. Trimming stripped 3 bases from V and 6 bases from J, with 11 bases between. In nucleotides, the CDR3 is TGCGCCAGCAGCCACCGAACAGGGTCCGGGGAGCTGTTTTTT. It is translated as CASSHRTGSGELFF.

This clonotype was observed at least ten times. The chain carries TRBV7-2 and TRBJ2-7; D may be TRBD1 or TRBD2 (6 bases each). The CDR3 is 14 residues long. From germline, CDR1 is SGHTA and CDR2 FQGNSA. V lost 5 bases to trimming and J lost 1 base, with 12 bases between them. CDR3 loop: CASSKGGGSYEQYF. The CDR3 DNA follows: TGTGCCAGCAGCAAGGGGGGCGGATCCTACGAGCAGTACTTC.

The chain recombines TRBV5-1 with TRBJ2-7, with 13 bases fitting TRBD2. The CDR3 contains 17 residues. Germline CDR1 is SGHRS and CDR2 is YFSETQ. Germline trimming cut 3 bases from V and 1 base from J; bases unmatched to any gene: 7. In DNA form, the CDR3 reads TGCGCCAGCAGCTATGGACTAGCGGGAGCTGAATCCTACGAGCAGTACTTC. Residues: CASSYGLAGAESYEQYF.

This clonotype was picked up a small number of times. The chain links TRBV29-1 to TRBJ2-7, with unresolved D. Germline V gene lookup returns CDR1 SQVTM and CDR2 ANQGSEA. V was shortened by 2 bases and J by 2 bases, with 7 bases between the two germline ends. The CDR3 is 12 amino acids. CDR3 nucleotide sequence: TGCAGCGTTGAAATGGCGACCTACGAGCAGTACTTC. This codes for CSVEMATYEQYF.

The gene calls are TRBV13 and TRBJ1-6; 7 bases map to TRBD1. The V segment lost 0 bases and the J segment 6 bases; nucleotides outside the gene matches: 8. From germline, CDR1 is PRHDT and CDR2 FYEKMQ (reference sequence). The CDR3 is 17 amino acids. This CDR3 is CASSLGLRQGGNSPLHF. The CDR3 coding sequence is TGTGCCAGCAGCTTAGGTCTTAGACAGGGTGGTAATTCACCCCTCCACTTT.

V is TRBV28 and J is TRBJ1-1; 7 nucleotides line up with TRBD1. The CDR3 has 14 residues. V shed 5 bases, J shed 2 bases, and the junction held 5 bases outside the gene matches. Looked up from germline, CDR1 is MDHEN and CDR2 is SYDVKM. The CDR3 reads CASSTRDRNTEAFF. CDR3 bases: TGTGCCAGCAGTACCCGGGACAGAAACACTGAAGCTTTCTTT.

The chain combines TRBV5-6 with TRBJ1-2; 8 nucleotides line up with TRBD1. The CDR3 extends over 16 amino acids. Trimming removed 3 bases from V and 3 bases from J; junction bases left unmatched: 10. Per the germline V gene, CDR1 is SGHDT and CDR2 is YYEEEE. The CDR3 bases are TGTGCCAGCAGCTCCCACGGACAGGGATTCGACTATGGCTACACCTTC. As protein: CASSSHGQGFDYGYTF.

This clonotype was recorded a few times. The V call is TRBV11-2, the J call TRBJ2-5; tentatively, D is TRBD2 (6 bases). Germline values: CDR1 SGHAT, CDR2 FQNNGV. The V end lost 0 bases, the J end lost 5 bases, and 13 bases lay between the germline ends. The CDR3 extends over 15 amino acids. This CDR3 is CASSLDLLAVETQYF. CDR3 coding DNA: TGTGCCAGCAGCTTAGATCTACTAGCTGTGGAGACCCAGTACTTC.

V is TRBV20-1 and J is TRBJ2-4; possibly TRBD1 or TRBD2 for D (6 bases each). The end of the DNA fits TRBJ2-7 better, so the J call may be wrong. The CDR3 sequence is 18 residues long. From germline, CDR1 is DFQATT and CDR2 SNEGSKA (reference sequence). CDR3 protein: CSARHNLGGRGSLGEQYF. Here the CDR3 DNA reads TGCAGTGCTAGACATAACCTCGGGGGCAGGGGATCTCTCGGCGAGCAGTACTTC.

Points on this clonotype: A junction boundary mismatches the germline segment, possibly from a read error. This sequence joins TRBV6-1 and TRBJ2-3, with 7 positions matching TRBD1. CDR1 MNHNS and CDR2 SASEGT come from the germline V gene. The CDR3 runs to 14 residues. The CDR3 DNA reads TGTGCCAGTAGTGAGACAGGGAACACAGATACGCAGTATTTT. This encodes CASSETGNTDTQYF.

V gene TRBV12-3 or TRBV12-4 combines with J gene TRBJ2-2; either TRBD1 or TRBD2 may fit D (5 bases each). The CDR3 extends over 15 amino acids. The germline V and J ends were trimmed by 7 bases and 4 bases, with 16 bases remaining between them. CDR3 protein: CASKPGTDTTGELFF. The DNA of the CDR3 is TGTGCCAGCAAACCCGGGACGGATACCACCGGGGAGCTGTTTTTT.

A few counts support this clonotype. The chain joins TRBV29-1 to TRBJ2-6; possibly TRBD1 or TRBD2 for D (7 bases each). CDR1 is SQVTM, CDR2 ANQGSEA, per germline. The ends were cut back, 0 bases at V and 4 bases at J, with 19 bases in the middle. The CDR3 loop spans 18 amino acids. The CDR3 DNA reads as TGCAGCGTTGAAGAGAGGGGAGGGGGCGTAACAGGGGCCAACGTCCTGACTTTC. Translated, it gives CSVEERGGGVTGANVLTF.

As regards this clonotype: A junction boundary mismatches the germline segment, possibly from a read error. The rearrangement joins TRBV7-9 to TRBJ2-1; perhaps TRBD2 as D (5 bases). The CDR3 length is 13 residues. Germline V gives CDR1 SEHNR, CDR2 FQNEAQ (reference sequence). This CDR3 is CASSFSGYNKQFF. CDR3 DNA: TGTGCCAGCAGCTTCAGCGGATACAATAAGCAGTTCTTC.

This clonotype was recorded a few times. J is TRBJ2-7 and V is TRBV12-3 or TRBV12-4, with 7 bases fitting TRBD1. After removal of 8 bases from V and 4 bases from J, the junction contained 5 bases not matched to a gene. CDR3 length: 12 residues. CDR3 protein: CASVGRGYEQYF. CDR3 DNA: TGTGCCAGCGTGGGCAGGGGGTACGAGCAGTACTTC.

V gene TRBV5-1 combines with J gene TRBJ2-1; D perhaps matches TRBD2 (6 bases). The CDR3 contains 16 residues. Germline assignment: CDR1 SGHRS and CDR2 YFSETQ. Trimming shortened V by 0 bases and J by 4 bases, and 14 bases separated the two germline ends. CDR3 DNA sequence: TGCGCCAGCAGCTTGGCGGGTGGGGGAGGATACAATGAGCAGTTCTTC. Translated, it gives CASSLAGGGGYNEQFF.

This chain joins TRBV27 and TRBJ2-1, with D perhaps TRBD1 (8 bases). CDR3 length: 19 amino acids. Germline CDR1 is MNHEY and CDR2 is SMNVEV (reference sequence). Between the trimmed V and J ends, which lost 3 bases and 5 bases, there was a span of 26 bases. CDR3 region: CASSLGRGLLGQVNNEQFF. CDR3 coding DNA: TGTGCCAGCAGTTTGGGGAGGGGTCTTTTGGGACAGGTAAACAATGAGCAGTTCTTC.

A few counts support this clonotype. This sequence joins TRBV5-1 and TRBJ2-5, with D perhaps TRBD1 or TRBD2 (6 bases each). This CDR3 is 14 amino acids long. Germline CDR1 is SGHRS and CDR2 is YFSETQ. Trimming took 4 bases from V and 3 from J, leaving 13 bases between them. The CDR3 loop is CASSPLGGKETQYF. For the CDR3, the DNA is TGCGCCAGCAGCCCCCTCGGGGGCAAAGAGACCCAGTACTTC.

There are a few counts of this clonotype. This rearrangement joins TRBV7-9 to TRBJ2-6; 7 bases agree with TRBD1. V shed 8 bases and J 0 bases; nucleotides not matched to a gene: 7. Germline values: CDR1 SEHNR, CDR2 FQNEAQ (reference sequence). The CDR3 covers 16 residues. The CDR3 region is CASSQGVSSGANVLTF. In DNA, the CDR3 is TGTGCCAGCTCCCAGGGGGTGAGCTCTGGGGCCAACGTCCTGACTTTC. Using reference TRBV7-9 and TRBJ2-6 for the parts outside the CDR3, the full variable domain is DTGVSQNPRHKITKRGQNVTFRCDPISEHNRLYWYRQTLGQGPEFLTYFQNEAQLEKSRLLSDRFSAERPKGSFSTLEIQRTEQGDSAMYLCASSQGVSSGANVLTFGAGSRLTVL.

The V gene is TRBV7-2, the J gene TRBJ2-2; TRBD1 matches 11 bases. In germline, CDR1 is SGHTA, CDR2 FQGNSA. The CDR3 is 15 residues long. Losses at the gene ends were 6 bases for V and 11 bases for J; bases not matched to a gene: 11. The CDR3 sequence: CASRPDRGRGGELFF. DNA of the CDR3: TGTGCCAGCAGACCGGACAGGGGGCGTGGCGGAGAGCTGTTTTTT.

For the CDR3, the DNA is TGTGCCGGACAACCGGGACAGGGGGCGAACAGGAAAACCTACGAGCAGTACTTC. Translating gives CAGQPGQGANRKTYEQYF. The V gene is TRBV28, the J gene TRBJ2-7; TRBD1 aligns across 12 bases. This CDR3 is 18 amino acids long. V lost 11 bases and J lost 2; bases outside the gene matches: 19. Germline CDR1 and CDR2: MDHEN and SYDVKM.

With regard to this clonotype: At one boundary the junction diverges from the germline segment, which might be a read error. This sequence joins TRBV7-6 and TRBJ1-2; 7 nucleotides agree with TRBD1. The CDR3 length is 13 residues. Germline values: CDR1 SGHVS, CDR2 FNYEAQ. CDR3: CAGSPGTVYGYTF. DNA for the CDR3: TGTGCCGGCAGCCCTGGGACAGTTTATGGCTACACCTTC.

The CDR3 DNA reads as TGCAGCGTTGAAGATCCCGATTGGACTAGCGGGAGGGAAAGCTCCTACAATGAGCAGTTCTTC. As protein: CSVEDPDWTSGRESSYNEQFF. V and J are TRBV29-1 and TRBJ2-1; 15 bases are shared with TRBD2. CDR3 length equals 21 residues. V shed 0 bases, J shed 0 bases, and the junction held 12 bases outside the gene matches. In germline, CDR1 is SQVTM, CDR2 ANQGSEA.